This T cell receptor beta chain was sequenced during a study of T cell repertoires in cytomegalovirus infection. At the level of the study: TCR beta signatures that were public indicated CMV infection and matching HLA type.

Comment on this clonotype: Its target is not known.

Trimming removed 8 bases from V and 0 bases from J; junction bases left unmatched: 6. Germline loops: CDR1 SEHNR, CDR2 FQNEAQ (reference sequence). The CDR3 consists of 15 residues. TCRdb re-called the reads with MiXCR, one entry per CDR3 protein. The repertoire holds under 150,000 distinct CDR3 sequences, with 24% as singletons. Overall study results and limits: The ex vivo response was dominated by HLA-C-restricted CMV-specific TCR beta clonotypes.

Sequenced sample: PBMCs, sequenced either directly or after in vitro stimulation (not recorded which). The sequence was obtained from a human donor in good health (CMV status not recorded). Some clones in this sample may be carry-over from other donors' samples. The chain joins TRBV7-9 to TRBJ2-3; 9 bases map to TRBD2. The CDR3 loop is CASGDTSGSTDTQYF. The CDR3 DNA reads as TGTGCCAGCGGAGATACTAGCGGGAGCACAGATACGCAGTATTTT.